The next 23 T cell receptor beta chains were all read from a single sample in a study of molecular identifiers for immune sequencing clone quantification. TCRdb analysed the PCR reads with MiXCR anew, one entry per CDR3 protein. This table has around 94,000 distinct CDR3 sequences, under 40% appearing once. The specimen was naive CD8+ T cells from blood, with Jurkat cell RNA spiked in. Subset meaning: FACS-sorted CD8+CD4-CCR7+CD45RA+ naive T cells. These receptors were collected from a human donor in good health. Some libraries in this study had Jurkat cell RNA spiked in.

This clonotype was found once. The V gene is TRBV20-1, the J gene TRBJ2-7; 9 bases agree with TRBD2. The length of the CDR3 is 15 residues. The germline V gene encodes CDR1 DFQATT and CDR2 SNEGSKA (reference sequence). With V trimmed by 6 bases and J by 2 bases, 11 bases remained unmatched. The CDR3 DNA sequence: TGCAGTGCCGCCCCTGGGACTAGCAAGCCCTACGAGCAGTACTTC. This gives the protein CSAAPGTSKPYEQYF.

The chain carries TRBV4-3 and TRBJ2-6; no firm D call. In germline, CDR1 is LGHNA, CDR2 YSLEER. Trimming removed 3 bases at V and 2 bases at J, with 5 bases between. The length of the CDR3 is 14 residues. The CDR3 nucleotides read TGCGCCAGCAGCCACGGCACTGGGGCCAACGTCCTGACTTTC. Protein: CASSHGTGANVLTF.

In its sample, this clonotype was seen once. J is TRBJ2-3 and V is TRBV19; D is perhaps TRBD2 (5 bases). Germline lookup yields CDR1 LNHDA and CDR2 SQIVND (reference sequence). This CDR3 has 16 amino acids. Trimming pared 1 base from V and 4 bases from J, leaving 15 bases between. The CDR3 DNA is TGTGCCAGTAGTATAGGTGCAGAGGGCACCGCAGATACGCAGTATTTT. Amino acids: CASSIGAEGTADTQYF. The variable domain in full, completed from reference TRBV19 and TRBJ2-3, reads DGGITQSPKYLFRKEGQNVTLSCEQNLNHDAMYWYRQDPGQGLRLIYYSQIVNDFQKGDIAEGYSVSREKKESFPLTVTSAQKNPTAFYLCASSIGAEGTADTQYFGPGTRLTVL.

This clonotype was counted once. This may come from a read error, since a much larger clone is one base off. The CDR3 spells CASRRNDRAAHQPQHF. The DNA for the CDR3 is TGCGCCAGCAGGCGAAACGATCGGGCCGCCCATCAGCCCCAGCATTTT. V is TRBV4-1 and J is TRBJ1-5; D is unresolved. Germline values: CDR1 MGHRA, CDR2 YSYEKL. V lost 6 bases, J lost 5 bases, and 20 bases lay in between. CDR3 length equals 16 residues.

This clonotype was observed once. Given a much more abundant clone one base away, this may be a read error. The chain joins TRBV28 to TRBJ2-3, with 9 bases that match TRBD1. The length of the CDR3 is 17 residues. The V and J ends lost 8 bases and 0 bases, in that order; junction bases with no gene match: 12. In germline, CDR1 is MDHEN, CDR2 SYDVKM. The CDR3 protein is CASGGARGTGSTDTQYF. The CDR3 region has the DNA TGTGCCAGCGGGGGAGCCCGGGGGACAGGGAGCACAGATACGCAGTATTTT.

J is TRBJ2-1 and V is TRBV2, with D maybe TRBD2 (5 bases). CDR1 is SNHLY and CDR2 is FYNNEI in the germline V gene. The germline V and J ends were trimmed by 8 bases and 10 bases, with 9 bases remaining between them. The CDR3 is 10 residues long. DNA of the CDR3: TGTGCCAGCCGAGGACTGGAGCAGTTCTTC. This sequence encodes CASRGLEQFF.

This clonotype was counted between two and nine times. This chain links TRBV28 with TRBJ2-3; 10 nucleotides line up with TRBD2. J gave up 5 bases and V 3 bases, and 5 bases lay outside the gene matches. This CDR3 contains 15 residues. Germline V gene sequence: CDR1 MDHEN, CDR2 SYDVKM. In nucleotides, the CDR3 is TGTGCCAGCAGTTTTCTAGCGGGAGTAGGAGATACGCAGTATTTT. This codes for CASSFLAGVGDTQYF.

Details on this clonotype: A read error may explain this, as a much larger clone is one base away. This sequence joins TRBV29-1 and TRBJ2-7; tentatively, D is TRBD1 or TRBD2 (5 bases each). Germline assignment: CDR1 SQVTM and CDR2 ANQGSEA. The CDR3 consists of 10 residues. The V and J ends lost 5 bases and 6 bases respectively, with 8 bases between them. The CDR3 nucleotides read TGCAGCGTTAGGGACGGCGAGCAGTACTTC. This codes for CSVRDGEQYF.

This clonotype turned up a few times. This chain joins TRBV6-2 or TRBV6-3 and TRBJ2-2; 10 nucleotides match TRBD2. The CDR3 consists of 17 residues. CDR1 and CDR2 from the germline V gene are MNHEY and SVGEGT. The trim removed 2 bases at V and 6 bases at J, leaving 9 bases unmatched. In DNA, the CDR3 is TGTGCCAGCAGTTACGGGCTAGCGGGAGTCTTTCCCGGGGAGCTGTTTTTT. Its protein product is CASSYGLAGVFPGELFF.

This clonotype has a count of ten or more. V gene TRBV6-2 or TRBV6-3 combines with J gene TRBJ1-1; D gene uncertain. Trimming removed 4 bases from V and 4 bases from J, with 7 bases in between. This CDR3 comprises 12 residues. Germline V lookup: CDR1 MNHEY, CDR2 SVGEGT. The CDR3: CASSFPVTEAFF. The CDR3 bases are TGTGCCAGCAGTTTCCCGGTCACTGAAGCTTTCTTT.

This rearrangement joins TRBV2 to TRBJ2-1; D remains unclear. Trimming removed 0 bases at V and 2 bases at J, with 11 bases between. This CDR3 is built from 16 residues. From germline, CDR1 is SNHLY and CDR2 FYNNEI. In DNA, the CDR3 is TGTGCCAGCAGTGAAGCATACAGTCCAGCCTACAATGAGCAGTTCTTC. It yields the protein CASSEAYSPAYNEQFF.

This clonotype was picked up a small number of times. This chain links TRBV25-1 with TRBJ2-5; 8 nucleotides align to TRBD1. The CDR3 spans 15 residues. Germline V CDR1 and CDR2: MGHDK, SYGVNS. The ends lost 4 bases at V and 5 bases at J; junction bases unmatched: 9. CDR3 region: CASSGLDRVGETQYF. The CDR3 bases are TGTGCCAGCAGTGGCCTGGACAGGGTGGGGGAGACCCAGTACTTC.

As concerns this clonotype: The CDR3 end shows no conserved phenylalanine or tryptophan, and so a read error is likely. V is TRBV7-9 and J is TRBJ1-5; D gene uncertain. Trimming removed 3 bases at V and 0 bases at J, with 6 bases between. The germline CDR1 and CDR2 sequences are SEHNR and FQNEAQ (reference sequence). This CDR3 has 14 residues. In DNA, the CDR3 is TGTGCCAGCAGCTTCGATAGTAGCAATCAGCCCCAGCATATT. Protein: CASSFDSSNQPQHI.

The J gene is TRBJ1-2, the V gene TRBV4-3, with D perhaps matching TRBD1 (5 bases). Germline V gene lookup returns CDR1 LGHNA and CDR2 YSLEER. This CDR3 spans 14 amino acids. V lost 0 bases and J 13 bases, leaving 18 bases between the germline ends. The CDR3 DNA is TGCGCCAGCAGCCAAGATCGTTTGAGAGGGGCCCGCACCTTC. Protein sequence: CASSQDRLRGARTF.

On this clonotype itself: This CDR3 fails to terminate in the conserved phenylalanine or tryptophan, so it likely reflects a read error. This chain links TRBV5-8 with TRBJ2-2; D may match TRBD1 or TRBD2 (6 bases each). The CDR3 is made up of 17 amino acids. The V and J ends lost 3 bases and 1 base respectively, with 16 bases between them. CDR1 and CDR2 from the germline V gene are SGHTS and YDEGEE. CDR3 in DNA: TGTGCCAGCAGCTGGAGGGGGGCTGCGCTGAACACCGGGGAGCTGTTTTCT. Its protein product is CASSWRGAALNTGELFS.

This clonotype was observed a few times. This chain joins TRBV7-9 and TRBJ2-3; possible D gene TRBD1, 5 bases. Trimming removed 6 bases from V and 2 bases from J, with 9 bases in between. From germline, CDR1 is SEHNR and CDR2 FQNEAQ (reference sequence). The CDR3 is made up of 13 amino acids. This chain's CDR3 is CASRKGNTDTQYF. CDR3 DNA sequence: TGTGCCAGCAGGAAGGGGAACACAGATACGCAGTATTTT.

The genes are TRBV28 and TRBJ2-2; D is unresolved. This CDR3 is built from 16 residues. Germline lookup yields CDR1 MDHEN and CDR2 SYDVKM. Trimming removed 3 bases at V and 4 bases at J, with 15 bases between. CDR3 nucleotides: TGTGCCAGCAGTTTTACGGCAATCGCGATCACCGGGGAGCTGTTTTTT. This codes for CASSFTAIAITGELFF.

On this clonotype: Being one base from a much bigger clone, this may be a read error. This chain joins TRBV7-1 and TRBJ2-3; no clear D gene. TRBV7-1 is assigned to the ORF class and has an uncertain function. The CDR3 has 16 residues. V was pared by 8 bases and J by 4 bases, with 22 bases between. CDR3 sequence: CASSPSAPRRADTQYF. In nucleotides, the CDR3 is TGTGCCAGCTCCCCCTCGGCACCTCGAAGGGCAGATACGCAGTATTTT.

This clonotype has a count of ten or more. The chain has TRBV2 and TRBJ2-7; 9 bases map to TRBD2. CDR3 length: 15 residues. With 1 base clipped from V and 4 bases from J, the junction kept 5 bases outside the gene matches. Germline CDR1 is SNHLY and CDR2 is FYNNEI. The CDR3 loop is CASSEGGLAEYEQYF. DNA for the CDR3: TGTGCCAGCAGTGAAGGGGGACTAGCAGAGTACGAGCAGTACTTC.

CDR3 sequence reads: CASSPRTAYNSPLHF. Here the CDR3 DNA reads TGTGCCAGCAGTCCCAGGACAGCTTATAATTCACCCCTCCACTTT. V gene TRBV28 combines with J gene TRBJ1-6; TRBD1 might be the D (6 bases). The CDR3 runs to 15 residues. Trimming shortened V by 5 bases and J by 4 bases, and 12 bases separated the two germline ends. Germline V gene data show CDR1 as MDHEN and CDR2 as SYDVKM.

This clonotype came up a few times. The chain employs TRBV6-1 and TRBJ2-7, with D unclear. The CDR3 sequence is 14 residues long. Germline V lookup: CDR1 MNHNS, CDR2 SASEGT. Trimming shortened V by 2 bases and J by 2 bases, and 10 bases separated the two germline ends. The CDR3 DNA follows: TGTGCCAGCAGTGAATACCGCCCCCCCTACGAGCAGTACTTC. Amino acid sequence: CASSEYRPPYEQYF.

V usage is TRBV11-2 and J usage is TRBJ1-1; D is unresolved. Germline V CDR1 and CDR2: SGHAT, FQNNGV. Trimming removed 5 bases at V and 7 bases at J, with 11 bases between. The CDR3 covers 12 residues. This chain's CDR3 is CASSPHPFEAFF. CDR3 nucleotides: TGTGCCAGCAGCCCCCACCCCTTTGAAGCTTTCTTT.

The genes are TRBV6-2 or TRBV6-3 and TRBJ2-7, with D possibly being TRBD2 (6 bases). The germline gives CDR1 MNHEY, CDR2 SVGEGT. V was shortened by 7 bases and J by 2 bases, with 12 bases between the two germline ends. This CDR3 is 13 amino acids long. Written as DNA, the CDR3 is TGTGCCAGCAAACACCCGGGAGCCTACGAGCAGTACTTC. Translated: CASKHPGAYEQYF.